This note documents a single T cell receptor beta chain sequence. Its antigen is currently unknown. The entry originates in a study of OX40 agonist ivuxolimab in advanced cancers. Whole-study context: Ivuxolimab is a fully human IgG2 antibody that activates OX40 (CD134). A mean age of about 59 years, range about 23 to 90, was recorded, and approximately 79% were male. Study conclusions and caveats: Low normalized clonal expansion also occurred in some nonresponding patients.

Germline CDR1 and CDR2: MNHEY and SMNVEV (reference sequence). V dropped 5 bases and J dropped 1 base, with 11 bases sitting between them. The CDR3 sequence is 14 residues long. No patient had autoimmune disease or received systemic immunosuppression. Clones were sequenced by immunoSEQ multiplex PCR, and TCRdb holds only the in-frame ones, with some missing. This table holds 50,000 to 60,000 clones, about nine tenths found once. This specimen was CD4+ or CD8+ T cells sorted from blood, taken in a trial of the OX40 agonist ivuxolimab. This clonotype originated in an adult with an advanced solid tumor such as melanoma, head and neck, liver or kidney cancer. The chain recombines TRBV27 with TRBJ2-5; a possible D gene is TRBD2 (6 bases). Here the CDR3 DNA reads TGTGCCAGCAGTGGTAGCGGAGCCCAAGAGACCCAGTACTTC. The encoded protein is CASSGSGAQETQYF.